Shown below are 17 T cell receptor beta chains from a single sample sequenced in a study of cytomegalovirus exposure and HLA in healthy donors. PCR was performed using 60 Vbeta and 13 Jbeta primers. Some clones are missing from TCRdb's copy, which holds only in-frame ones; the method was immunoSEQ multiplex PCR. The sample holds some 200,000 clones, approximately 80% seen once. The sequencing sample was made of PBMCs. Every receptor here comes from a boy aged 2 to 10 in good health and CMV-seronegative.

CDR3 nucleotide sequence: TGTGCCAGCAGACTAGGACAGGGGGTGAACACTGAAGCTTTCTTT. Protein: CASRLGQGVNTEAFF. The genes are TRBV6-5 and TRBJ1-1; 10 nucleotides match TRBD1. Germline V gene lookup returns CDR1 MNHEY and CDR2 SVGAGI. The CDR3 consists of 15 residues. The ends lost 6 bases at V and 0 bases at J; junction bases unmatched: 4.

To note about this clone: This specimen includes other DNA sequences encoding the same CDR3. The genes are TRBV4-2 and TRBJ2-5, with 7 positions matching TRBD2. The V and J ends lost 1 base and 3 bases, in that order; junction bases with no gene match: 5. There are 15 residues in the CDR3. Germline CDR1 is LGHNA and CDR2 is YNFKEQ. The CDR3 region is CASSQGLAGEETQYF. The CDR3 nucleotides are TGTGCCAGCAGCCAAGGTTTGGCGGGGGAAGAGACCCAGTACTTC.

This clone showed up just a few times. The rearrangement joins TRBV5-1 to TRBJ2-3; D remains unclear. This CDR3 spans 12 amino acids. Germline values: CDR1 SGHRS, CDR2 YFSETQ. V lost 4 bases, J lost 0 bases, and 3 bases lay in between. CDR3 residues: CASSQSTDTQYF. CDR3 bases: TGCGCCAGCAGCCAAAGCACAGATACGCAGTATTTT.

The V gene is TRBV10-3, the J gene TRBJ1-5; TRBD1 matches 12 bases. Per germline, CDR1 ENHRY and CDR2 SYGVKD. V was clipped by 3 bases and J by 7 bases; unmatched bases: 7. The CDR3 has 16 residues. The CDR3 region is CAISDPGTGGGQPQHF. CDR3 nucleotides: TGTGCCATCAGTGACCCCGGGACAGGGGGCGGGCAGCCCCAGCATTTT.

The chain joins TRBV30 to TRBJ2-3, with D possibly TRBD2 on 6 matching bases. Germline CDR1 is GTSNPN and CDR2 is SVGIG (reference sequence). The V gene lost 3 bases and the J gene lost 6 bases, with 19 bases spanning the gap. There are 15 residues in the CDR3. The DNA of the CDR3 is TGTGCCTGGAGGACGGGACTGGGGGTTAAGGATACGCAGTATTTT. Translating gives CAWRTGLGVKDTQYF.

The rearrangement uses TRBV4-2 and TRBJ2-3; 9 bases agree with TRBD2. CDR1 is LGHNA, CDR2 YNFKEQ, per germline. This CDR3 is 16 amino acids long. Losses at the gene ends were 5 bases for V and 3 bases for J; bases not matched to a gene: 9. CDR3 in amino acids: CASSFSSGGQTDTQYF. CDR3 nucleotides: TGTGCCAGCAGCTTCAGCAGCGGGGGGCAAACAGATACGCAGTATTTT.

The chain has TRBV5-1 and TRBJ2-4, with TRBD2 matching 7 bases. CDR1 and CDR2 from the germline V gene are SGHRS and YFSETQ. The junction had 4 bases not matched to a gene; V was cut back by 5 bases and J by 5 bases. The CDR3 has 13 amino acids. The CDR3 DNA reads TGCGCCAGCAGTTCTAGCGGAGAAAACATTCAGTACTTC. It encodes CASSSSGENIQYF.

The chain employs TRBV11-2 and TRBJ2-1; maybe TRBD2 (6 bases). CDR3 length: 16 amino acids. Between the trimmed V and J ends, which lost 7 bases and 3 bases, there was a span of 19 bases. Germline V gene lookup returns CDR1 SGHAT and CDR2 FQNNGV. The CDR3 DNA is TGTGCCAGCACCCCCGAACAGGTGGGACTCTACAATGAGCAGTTCTTC. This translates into CASTPEQVGLYNEQFF.

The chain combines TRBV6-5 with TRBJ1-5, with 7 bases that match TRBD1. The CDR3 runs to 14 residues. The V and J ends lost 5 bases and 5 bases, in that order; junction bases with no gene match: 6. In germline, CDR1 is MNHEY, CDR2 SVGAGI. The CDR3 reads CASSRRRGYQPQHF. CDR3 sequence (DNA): TGTGCCAGCAGTCGACGCAGGGGGTATCAGCCCCAGCATTTT.

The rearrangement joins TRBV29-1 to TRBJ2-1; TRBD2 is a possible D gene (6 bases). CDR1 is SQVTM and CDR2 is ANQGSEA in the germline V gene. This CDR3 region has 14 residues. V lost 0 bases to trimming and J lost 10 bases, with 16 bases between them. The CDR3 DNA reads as TGCAGCGTTGAAGAGGGACCACTAGCAGGGGAGCAGTTCTTC. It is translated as CSVEEGPLAGEQFF.

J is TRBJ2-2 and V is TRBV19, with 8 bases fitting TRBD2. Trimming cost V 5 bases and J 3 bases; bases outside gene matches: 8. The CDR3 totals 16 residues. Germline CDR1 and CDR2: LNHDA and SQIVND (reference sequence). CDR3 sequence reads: CASSFGRAVDTGELFF. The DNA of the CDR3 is TGTGCCAGTAGTTTCGGGAGGGCCGTCGACACCGGGGAGCTGTTTTTT. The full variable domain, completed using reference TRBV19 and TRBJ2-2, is DGGITQSPKYLFRKEGQNVTLSCEQNLNHDAMYWYRQDPGQGLRLIYYSQIVNDFQKGDIAEGYSVSREKKESFPLTVTSAQKNPTAFYLCASSFGRAVDTGELFFGEGSRLTVL.

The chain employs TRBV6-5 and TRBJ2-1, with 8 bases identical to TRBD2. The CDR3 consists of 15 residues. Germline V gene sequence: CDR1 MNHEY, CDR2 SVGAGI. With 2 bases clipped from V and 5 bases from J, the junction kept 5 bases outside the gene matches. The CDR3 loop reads CASSYSGRGDNEQFF. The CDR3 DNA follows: TGTGCCAGCAGTTACAGCGGGAGAGGAGACAATGAGCAGTTCTTC.

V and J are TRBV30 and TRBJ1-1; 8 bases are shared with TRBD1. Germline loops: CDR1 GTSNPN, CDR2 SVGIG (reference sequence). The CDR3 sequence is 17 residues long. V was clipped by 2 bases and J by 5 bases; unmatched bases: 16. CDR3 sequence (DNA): TGTGCCTGGAGTCCCCCGAGGACAGGGAAAAAAGGGACTGAAGCTTTCTTT. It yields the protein CAWSPPRTGKKGTEAFF. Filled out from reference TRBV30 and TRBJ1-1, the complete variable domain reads SQTIHQWPATLVQPVGSPLSLECTVEGTSNPNLYWYRQAAGRGLQLLFYSVGIGQISSEVPQNLSASRPQDRQFILSSKKLLLSDSGFYLCAWSPPRTGKKGTEAFFGQGTRLTVV.

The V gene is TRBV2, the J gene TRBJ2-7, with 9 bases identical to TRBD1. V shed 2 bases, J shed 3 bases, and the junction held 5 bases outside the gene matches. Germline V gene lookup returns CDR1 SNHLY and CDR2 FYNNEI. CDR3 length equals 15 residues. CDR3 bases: TGTGCCAGCAGTGAATGGGACAGGGCGGGCTACGAGCAGTACTTC. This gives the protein CASSEWDRAGYEQYF.

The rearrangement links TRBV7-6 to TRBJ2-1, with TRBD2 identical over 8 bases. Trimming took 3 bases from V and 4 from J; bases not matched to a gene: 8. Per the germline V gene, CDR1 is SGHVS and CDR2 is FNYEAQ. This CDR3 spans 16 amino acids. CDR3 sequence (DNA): TGTGCCAGCAGCTTCTCTTCGCGGGAGGCATACAATGAGCAGTTCTTC. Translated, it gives CASSFSSREAYNEQFF.

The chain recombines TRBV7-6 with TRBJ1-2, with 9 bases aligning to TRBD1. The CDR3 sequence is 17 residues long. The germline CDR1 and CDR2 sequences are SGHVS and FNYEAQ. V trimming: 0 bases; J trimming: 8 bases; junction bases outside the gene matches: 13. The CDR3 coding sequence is TGTGCCAGCAGCTTAGCGGGTCCGGGACAGGGAACGAGGGGCTACACCTTC. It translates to CASSLAGPGQGTRGYTF.

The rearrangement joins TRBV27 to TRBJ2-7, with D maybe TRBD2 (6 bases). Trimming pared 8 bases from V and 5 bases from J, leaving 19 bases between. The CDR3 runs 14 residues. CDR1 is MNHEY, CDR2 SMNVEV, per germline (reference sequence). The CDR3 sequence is CASGWGLMSDEQYF. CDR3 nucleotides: TGTGCCAGCGGCTGGGGACTGATGTCGGACGAGCAGTACTTC.